This entry is about one T cell receptor (beta chain). The sample comes from a study of blood T cell repertoires in COVID-19. Study summary: Sites across the United States, Italy and Spain contributed samples from acute and convalescent COVID-19. T cells, B-cell-depleted T cells, or PBMCs provided the cDNA or gDNA that served as material.

Original processing notes: Estimation of nucleated cell counts was performed using reference gene primer amplification. Libraries were prepared by immunoSEQ multiplex PCR; TCRdb keeps only in-frame clonotypes and omits some of them. The V and J calls and clone size are taken from that table; D and trimming were inferred from the DNA. Of around 270,000 clones in the sample, approximately 90% are singletons; the top ten hold around 0.8%. There are 20 residues in the CDR3. V lost 2 bases, J lost 0 bases, and 19 bases stayed unmatched. Germline V gene data show CDR1 as GTSNPN and CDR2 as SVGIG (reference sequence).

Sequences were obtained from peripheral blood. The clonotype was recovered from a man between 25 and 39 years old with acute or convalescent COVID-19. V gene TRBV30 combines with J gene TRBJ1-1; TRBD1 aligns across 9 bases. The CDR3 spells CAWSPPTYRGLLGLNTEAFF. DNA for the CDR3: TGTGCCTGGAGTCCGCCGACCTACAGGGGGCTTCTGGGCCTGAACACTGAAGCTTTCTTT.